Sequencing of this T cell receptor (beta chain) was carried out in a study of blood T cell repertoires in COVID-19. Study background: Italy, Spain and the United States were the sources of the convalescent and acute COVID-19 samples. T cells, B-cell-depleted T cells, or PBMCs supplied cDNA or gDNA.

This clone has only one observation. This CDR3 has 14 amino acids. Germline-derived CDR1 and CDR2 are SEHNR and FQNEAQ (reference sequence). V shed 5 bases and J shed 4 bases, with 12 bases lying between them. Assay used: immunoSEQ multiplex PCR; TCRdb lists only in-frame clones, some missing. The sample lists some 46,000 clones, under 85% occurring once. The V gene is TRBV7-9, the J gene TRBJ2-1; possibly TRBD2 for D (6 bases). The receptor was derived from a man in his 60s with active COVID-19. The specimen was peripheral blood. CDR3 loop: CASSPGGMYNEQFF. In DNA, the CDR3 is TGTGCCAGCAGCCCCGGGGGTATGTACAATGAGCAGTTCTTC.